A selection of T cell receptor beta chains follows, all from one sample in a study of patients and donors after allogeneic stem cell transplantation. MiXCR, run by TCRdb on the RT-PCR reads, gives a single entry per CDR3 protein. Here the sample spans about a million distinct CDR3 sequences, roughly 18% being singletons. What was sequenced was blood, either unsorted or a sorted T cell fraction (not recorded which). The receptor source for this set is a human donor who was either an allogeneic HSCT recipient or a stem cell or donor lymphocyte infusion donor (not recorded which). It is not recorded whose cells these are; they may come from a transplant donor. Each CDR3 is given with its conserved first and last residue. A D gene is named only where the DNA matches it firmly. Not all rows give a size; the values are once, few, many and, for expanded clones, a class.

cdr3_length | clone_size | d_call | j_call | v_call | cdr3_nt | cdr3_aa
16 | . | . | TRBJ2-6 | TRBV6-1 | TGTGCCAGCAGTCGGGGGTTGGCCACTGGGGCCAACGTCCTGACTTTC | CASSRGLATGANVLTF
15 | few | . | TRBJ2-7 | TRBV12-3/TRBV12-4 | TGTGCCAGCAGTTTAGGAGTGAGGGCCTCCTACGAGCAGTACTTC | CASSLGVRASYEQYF
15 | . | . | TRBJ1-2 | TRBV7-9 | TGTGCCAGCAGCCTCTCCCGGGAGAATAACTATGGCTACACCTTC | CASSLSRENNYGYTF
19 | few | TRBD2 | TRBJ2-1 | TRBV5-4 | TGTGCCAGCAGCTTGGTCGTGTTGGCTAGCGGGGGGTCCTACAATGAGCAGTTCTTC | CASSLVVLASGGSYNEQFF
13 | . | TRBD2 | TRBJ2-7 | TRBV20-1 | TGCAGTGCTGGGGGACTAGCCCTCTACGAGCAGTACTTC | CSAGGLALYEQYF
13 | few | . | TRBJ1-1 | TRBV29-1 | TGCAGCGTTATGTGGGACACGAACACTGAAGCTTTCTTT | CSVMWDTNTEAFF
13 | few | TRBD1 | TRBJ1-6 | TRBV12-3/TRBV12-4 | TGTGCCAGCAGGGGACAGGAGAATTCACCCCTCCACTTT | CASRGQENSPLHF
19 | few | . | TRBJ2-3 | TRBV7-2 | TGTGCCAGCAGCTTAGCCCCGTGGAAGATTCTGGGGGTTACAGATACGCAGTATTTT | CASSLAPWKILGVTDTQYF
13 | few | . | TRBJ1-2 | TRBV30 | TGTGCCTGGACCGAGACCAGGGAAGGAGGCTACACCTTC | CAWTETREGGYTF
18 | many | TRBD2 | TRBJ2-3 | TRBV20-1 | TGCAGTGCTAGTCACTCCGGGACTAGCTGGGGAGTTTCAGATACGCAGTATTTT | CSASHSGTSWGVSDTQYF
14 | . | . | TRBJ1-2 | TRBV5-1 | TGCGCCAGCAGCTTTATTGAGGGTCCGAATGGCTACACCTTC | CASSFIEGPNGYTF
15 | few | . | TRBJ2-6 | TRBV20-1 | TGCAGTGCCAACTTGCCGAACTCTGGGGCCAACGTCCTGACTTTC | CSANLPNSGANVLTF
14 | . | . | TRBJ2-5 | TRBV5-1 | TGCGCCAGCAGCACGGGCCCGACCGATGAGACCCAGTACTTC | CASSTGPTDETQYF
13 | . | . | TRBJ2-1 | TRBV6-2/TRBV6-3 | TGTGCCAGCAGTCGGACTGGCCCCTATGAGCAGTTCTTC | CASSRTGPYEQFF
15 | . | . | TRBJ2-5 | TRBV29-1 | TGCAGCGTTGGGAATCGGGTTCCCGTTTTGGAGACCCAGTACTTC | CSVGNRVPVLETQYF
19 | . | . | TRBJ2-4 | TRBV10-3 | TGTGCCATCAGTGAGTCGGTTGGCAGCCAAACCATAGCCAAAAACATTCAGTACTTC | CAISESVGSQTIAKNIQYF
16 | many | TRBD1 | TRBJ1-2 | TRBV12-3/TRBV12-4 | TGTGCCAGCAATCGGGACAGTCGAGATGCTTACTATGGCTACACCTTC | CASNRDSRDAYYGYTF
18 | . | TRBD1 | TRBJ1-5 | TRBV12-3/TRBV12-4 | TGTGCCAGCAGCTATGACAGGGGGCTATTGTATAGCAATCAGCCCCAGCATTTT | CASSYDRGLLYSNQPQHF
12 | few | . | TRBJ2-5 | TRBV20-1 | TGCAGTGCGAAGAAATCTAAAGAGACCCAGTACTTC | CSAKKSKETQYF
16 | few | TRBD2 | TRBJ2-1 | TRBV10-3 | TGTGCCATCAGTGGACTAGCGGGAGCCCCTCGAAATGAGCAGTTCTTC | CAISGLAGAPRNEQFF
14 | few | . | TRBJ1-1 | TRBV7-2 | TGTGCCAGCAGCTTAGGGGGAATCAACACTGAAGCTTTCTTT | CASSLGGINTEAFF
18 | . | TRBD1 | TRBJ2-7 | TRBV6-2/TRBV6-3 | TGTGCCAGCAGTTACCAACCGGGACAGGGGGACGGGGCGATTCGTGAGTACTTC | CASSYQPGQGDGAIREYF
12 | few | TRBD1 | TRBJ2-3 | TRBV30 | TGTGCCAAGGACAGGGGCCCAGATACGCAGTATTTT | CAKDRGPDTQYF
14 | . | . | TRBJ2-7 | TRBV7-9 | TGTGCCAGCAGCTCCGCCGGGGTCTCCTACGAGCAGTACTTC | CASSSAGVSYEQYF
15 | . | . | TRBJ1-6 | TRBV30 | TGTGCCTGGACGGGGGAGAGCTCCTATAATTCACCCCTCCACTTT | CAWTGESSYNSPLHF
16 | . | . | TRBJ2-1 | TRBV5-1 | TGCGCCAGCAGCCCTGCAGGGCTAGCAGGCTACAATGAGCAGTTCTTC | CASSPAGLAGYNEQFF
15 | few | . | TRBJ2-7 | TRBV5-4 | TGTGCCAGCAGCTTGGTAGGGCTAGGGGACTACGAGCAGTACTTC | CASSLVGLGDYEQYF
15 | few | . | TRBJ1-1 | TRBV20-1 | TGCAGTGCTAGAAGATTGCATGTAACGAACACTGAAGCTTTCTTT | CSARRLHVTNTEAFF
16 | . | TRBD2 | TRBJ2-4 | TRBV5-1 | TGCGCCAGCAGCCCTGGGGGGACTAGCGGAAAAAACATTCAGTACTTC | CASSPGGTSGKNIQYF
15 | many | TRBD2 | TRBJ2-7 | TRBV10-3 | TGTGCCATCAGTGAGTGGCCTAGCGGGGACTACGAGCAGTACTTC | CAISEWPSGDYEQYF
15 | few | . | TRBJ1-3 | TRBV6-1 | TGTGCCAGCATCCAAACAGGCAGCTCTGGAAACACCATATATTTT | CASIQTGSSGNTIYF
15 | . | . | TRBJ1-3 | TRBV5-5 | TGTGCCAGCAGCTTGGGCTGGACGCGTGGAAACACCATATATTTT | CASSLGWTRGNTIYF
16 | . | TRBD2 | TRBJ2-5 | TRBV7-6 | TGTGCCAGCAGCCCGATGACTAGCGGGGGGGCGGAGACCCAGTACTTC | CASSPMTSGGAETQYF
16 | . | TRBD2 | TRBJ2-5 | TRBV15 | TGTGCCACCAGCAGAGGCCTTGGACTAGCGGAAGAGACCCAGTACTTC | CATSRGLGLAEETQYF
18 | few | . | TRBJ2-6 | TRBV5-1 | TGCGCCAGCAGCTTCCCACCGATCTACAGGGCTGGGGCCAACGTCCTGACTTTC | CASSFPPIYRAGANVLTF
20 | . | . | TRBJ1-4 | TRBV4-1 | TGCGCCAGCAGCCAAGTCTTTGGGGAATCGGGAGGGGAAACTAATGAAAAACTGTTTTTT | CASSQVFGESGGETNEKLFF
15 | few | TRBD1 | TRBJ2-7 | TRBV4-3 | TGCGCCAGCAGCCAAGTGGGGCAGGGGGCCTACGAGCAGTACTTC | CASSQVGQGAYEQYF
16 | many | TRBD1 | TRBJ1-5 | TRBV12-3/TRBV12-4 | TGTGCCAGCAGTGTCCACCTGGGACAGGGGTGGCAGCCCCAGCATTTT | CASSVHLGQGWQPQHF
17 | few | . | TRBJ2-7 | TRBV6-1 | TGTGCCAGCAGGGGGGGACAAGGGGGCAGTTCCCCCTACGAGCAGTACTTC | CASRGGQGGSSPYEQYF
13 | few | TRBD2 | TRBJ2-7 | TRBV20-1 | TGCAGTGCTAGACCGACTAGCATTCCCGAGCAGTACTTC | CSARPTSIPEQYF
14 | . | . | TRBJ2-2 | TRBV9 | TGTGCCAGCAGCGTCCAGGGTCGAACCGGGGAGCTGTTTTTT | CASSVQGRTGELFF
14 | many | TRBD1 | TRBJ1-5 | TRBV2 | TGTGCCAGCACCCTGGACAGGGCCGACCAGCCCCAGCATTTT | CASTLDRADQPQHF
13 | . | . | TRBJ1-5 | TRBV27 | TGTGCCACCCGAGGGGGTAGCAATCAGCCCCAGCATTTT | CATRGGSNQPQHF
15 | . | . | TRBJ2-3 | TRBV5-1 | TGCGCCAGCAGCTTGGGGTCTAGCGTAGGGGATACGCAGTATTTT | CASSLGSSVGDTQYF
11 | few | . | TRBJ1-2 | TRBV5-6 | TGTGCCAGCAGCCTCAAGCGGGGCTACACCTTC | CASSLKRGYTF
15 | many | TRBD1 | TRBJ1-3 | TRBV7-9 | TGTGCCAGCAGCCCGACAGGGACGGCTGGAAACACCATATATTTT | CASSPTGTAGNTIYF
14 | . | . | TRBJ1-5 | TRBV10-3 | TGTGCCATCAGTGACGGACAGCGGAATCAGCCCCAGCATTTT | CAISDGQRNQPQHF
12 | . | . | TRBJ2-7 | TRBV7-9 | TGTGCCAGCGTAGGACGGTCCTACGAGCAGTACTTC | CASVGRSYEQYF
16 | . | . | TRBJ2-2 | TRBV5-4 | TGTGCCAGCAGCCCGGGACCCCTGAAAGGCACCGGGGAGCTGTTTTTT | CASSPGPLKGTGELFF
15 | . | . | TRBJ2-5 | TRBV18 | TGTGCCAGCTCACCGTCCCTTCGGGTCCAAGAGACCCAGTACTTC | CASSPSLRVQETQYF
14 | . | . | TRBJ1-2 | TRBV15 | TGTGCCACCAGCAGAGAAGACAGAATATATGGCTACACCTTC | CATSREDRIYGYTF
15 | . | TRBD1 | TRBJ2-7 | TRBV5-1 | TGCGCCAGCAGCGACCGGACAGGCTTTGCCTACGAGCAGTACTTC | CASSDRTGFAYEQYF
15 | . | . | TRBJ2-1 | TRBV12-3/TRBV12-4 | TGTGCCAGCTGTTTAAGCGGGCGCCGGGTGGATGAGCAGTTCTTC | CASCLSGRRVDEQFF
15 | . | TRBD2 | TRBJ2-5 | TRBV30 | TGTGCCTGGAGCGTCCGGACTAGCGGGCGGGAGACCCAGTACTTC | CAWSVRTSGRETQYF